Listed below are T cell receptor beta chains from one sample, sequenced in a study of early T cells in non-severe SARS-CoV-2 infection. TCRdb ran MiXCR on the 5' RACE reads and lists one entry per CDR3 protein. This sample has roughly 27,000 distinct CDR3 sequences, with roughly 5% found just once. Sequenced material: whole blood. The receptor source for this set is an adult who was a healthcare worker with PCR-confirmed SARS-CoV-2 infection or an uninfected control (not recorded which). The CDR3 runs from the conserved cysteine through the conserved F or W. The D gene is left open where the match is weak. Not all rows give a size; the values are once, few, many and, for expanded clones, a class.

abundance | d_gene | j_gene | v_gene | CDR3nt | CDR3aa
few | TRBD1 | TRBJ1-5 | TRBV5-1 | TGCGCCAGCAGCCAGACAGGGCTGAATCAGCCCCAGCATTTT | CASSQTGLNQPQHF
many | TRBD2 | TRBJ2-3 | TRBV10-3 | TGTGCCATCAGTGAGCCGGGACTAGCGGGAGATACGCAGTATTTT | CAISEPGLAGDTQYF
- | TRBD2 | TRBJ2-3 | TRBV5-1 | TGCGCCAGCAGCGCTACTAGCGGGACTTCAACAGATACGCAGTATTTT | CASSATSGTSTDTQYF
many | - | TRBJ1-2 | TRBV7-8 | TGTGCCAGCAGCTCCGGGGGCGCTAACTATGGCTACACCTTC | CASSSGGANYGYTF
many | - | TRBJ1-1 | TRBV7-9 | TGTGCCAGCAGCTTAAGGGGGGTTTACACTGAAGCTTTCTTT | CASSLRGVYTEAFF
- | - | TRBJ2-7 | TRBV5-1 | TGCGCCAGCAGCTTAGTAGGGGATTCCTACGAGCAGTACTTC | CASSLVGDSYEQYF
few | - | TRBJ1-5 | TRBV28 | TGTGCCAGCAGTCCACTGAACCAGCCCCAGCATTTT | CASSPLNQPQHF
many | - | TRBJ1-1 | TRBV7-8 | TGTGCCAGCAGCTTACAGGGCCACAGGAACACTGAAGCTTTCTTT | CASSLQGHRNTEAFF
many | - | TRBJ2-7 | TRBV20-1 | TGCAGTGCTAGCGCGGACGGGATAGACGAGCAGTACTTC | CSASADGIDEQYF
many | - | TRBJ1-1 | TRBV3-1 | TGTGCCAGCAGCCCGGGTTTATGGAACACTGAAGCTTTCTTT | CASSPGLWNTEAFF
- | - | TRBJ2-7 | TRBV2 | TGTGCCAGCAGTGAACTTGGGACTCACTCCTACGAGCAGTACTTC | CASSELGTHSYEQYF
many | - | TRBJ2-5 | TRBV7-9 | TGTGCCAGCAGCTTAAACCGTTACGGGGAGACCCAGTACTTC | CASSLNRYGETQYF
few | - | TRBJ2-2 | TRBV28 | TGTGCCAGCAGTCTCCCGGGACACAACACCGGGGAGCTGTTTTTT | CASSLPGHNTGELFF
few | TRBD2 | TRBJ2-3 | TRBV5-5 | TGTGCCAGCAGCTCCGGGGCGCTAGCGGGAAGGGATACGCAGTATTTT | CASSSGALAGRDTQYF
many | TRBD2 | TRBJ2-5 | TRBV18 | TGTGCCAGCTCACCCATGAGCGGGAGTTCTTCAGAGACCCAGTACTTC | CASSPMSGSSSETQYF
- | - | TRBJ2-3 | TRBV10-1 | TGCGCCAGCAGTGAACAAGGGGAAGGTGATACGCAGTATTTT | CASSEQGEGDTQYF
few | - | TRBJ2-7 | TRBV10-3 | TGTGCCATCAGTGAGAAGGGGGGGAACTACGAGCAGTACTTC | CAISEKGGNYEQYF
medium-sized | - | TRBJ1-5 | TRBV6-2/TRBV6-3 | TGTGCCAGCACCCTTTACTTCAATCAGCCCCAGCATTTT | CASTLYFNQPQHF
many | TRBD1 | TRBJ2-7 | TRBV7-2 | TGTGCCAGCAGCTTCGACCTGACAGGGGGCGAGCAGTACTTC | CASSFDLTGGEQYF
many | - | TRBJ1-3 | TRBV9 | TGTGCCAGCAGCGTGACCCCTGGAAACACCATATATTTT | CASSVTPGNTIYF
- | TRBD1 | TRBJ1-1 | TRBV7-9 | TGTGCCAGCAGCTCGTCCGGGACAGGGGTGAACACTGAAGCTTTCTTT | CASSSSGTGVNTEAFF
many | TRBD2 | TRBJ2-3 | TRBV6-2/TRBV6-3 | TGTGCCAGCAGACCGGGACTAGCGGGAGCAGATACGCAGTATTTT | CASRPGLAGADTQYF
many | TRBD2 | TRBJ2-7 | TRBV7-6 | TGTGCCAGCAGCTTAGTTGATGCGGGAGACTACGAGCAGTACTTC | CASSLVDAGDYEQYF
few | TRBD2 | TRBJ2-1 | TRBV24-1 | TGTGCCACCAGTGACGCGGGAGGGGATAATGAGCAGTTCTTC | CATSDAGGDNEQFF
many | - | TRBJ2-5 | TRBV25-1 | TGTGCCAGCAGTAATCAGGGGCCCCAGTACTTC | CASSNQGPQYF
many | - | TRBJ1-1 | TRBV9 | TGTGCCAGCAGCGTTCCAGGGAACACTGAAGCTTTCTTT | CASSVPGNTEAFF
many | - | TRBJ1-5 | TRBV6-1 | TGTGCCAGCAGATTAGGTGGGAGTCAGCCCCAGCATTTT | CASRLGGSQPQHF
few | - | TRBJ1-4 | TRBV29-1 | TGCAGCGCCTTGATGGGATTAAATGAAAAACTGTTTTTT | CSALMGLNEKLFF
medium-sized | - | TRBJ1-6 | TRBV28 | TGTGCCAGCACCAGGGAGCGGTCACCCCTCCACTTT | CASTRERSPLHF
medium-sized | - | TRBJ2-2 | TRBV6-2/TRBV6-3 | TGTGCCAGCAGTTACAGGGACACCGGGGAGCTGTTTTTT | CASSYRDTGELFF
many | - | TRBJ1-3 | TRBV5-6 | TGTGCCAGCAGCTTACCGGAGAATGGAAACACCATATATTTT | CASSLPENGNTIYF
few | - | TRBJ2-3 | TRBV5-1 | TGCGCCAGCAGCTTGGTTCAGGGAAGGACAGATACGCAGTATTTT | CASSLVQGRTDTQYF
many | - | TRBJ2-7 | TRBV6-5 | TGTGCCAGCAGTTCACTCCGGGCCGTCCCCTACGAGCAGTACTTC | CASSSLRAVPYEQYF
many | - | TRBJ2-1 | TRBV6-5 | TGTGCCAGCAGCCTTAGCGGCAATGAGCAGTTCTTC | CASSLSGNEQFF
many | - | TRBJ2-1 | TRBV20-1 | TGCAGTGCTAGCCGGGAGTGGAATGAGCAGTTCTTC | CSASREWNEQFF
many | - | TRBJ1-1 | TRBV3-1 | TGTGCCAGCAGCCAGTCCTCCAACACTGAAGCTTTCTTT | CASSQSSNTEAFF
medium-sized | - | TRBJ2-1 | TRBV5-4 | TGTGCCAGCAGCTTGGGACGGGGGTACAATGAGCAGTTCTTC | CASSLGRGYNEQFF
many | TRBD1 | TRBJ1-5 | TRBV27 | TGTGCCAGCAGTTTAAAGGGACAGACTCTTAGCAATCAGCCCCAGCATTTT | CASSLKGQTLSNQPQHF
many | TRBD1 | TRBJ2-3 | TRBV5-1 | TGCGCCAGCAGCTTGGGACAGGGGTACGATACGCAGTATTTT | CASSLGQGYDTQYF
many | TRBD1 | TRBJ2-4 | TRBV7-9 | TGTGCCAGCAGCTTAGTTGTCGGGCAACAGGGGAACATTCAGTACTTC | CASSLVVGQQGNIQYF
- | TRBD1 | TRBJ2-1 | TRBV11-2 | TGTGCCAGCAGCAGATATACAGGGGGCGCCGGGAATGAGCAGTTCTTC | CASSRYTGGAGNEQFF
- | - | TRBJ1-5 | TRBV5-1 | TGCGCCAGCAGCTTGGATCGTAATCAGCCCCAGCATTTT | CASSLDRNQPQHF
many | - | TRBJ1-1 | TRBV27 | TGTGCCAGCAGTTTGGGACACAACACTGAAGCTTTCTTT | CASSLGHNTEAFF
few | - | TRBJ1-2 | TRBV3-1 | TGTGCCAGCAGCCAGCAATCCCAGGGGCACTATGGCTACACCTTC | CASSQQSQGHYGYTF
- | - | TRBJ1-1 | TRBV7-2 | TGTGCCAGCAGCTTCGGACTCCACTCCGCTGAAGCTTTCTTT | CASSFGLHSAEAFF
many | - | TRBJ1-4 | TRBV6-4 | TGTGCCAGCAGCTCAGGACATGCAACTAATGAAAAACTGTTTTTT | CASSSGHATNEKLFF
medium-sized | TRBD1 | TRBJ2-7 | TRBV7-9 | TGTGCCAGCAGCCCGAGACAGGGGATCGGCGAGCAGTACTTC | CASSPRQGIGEQYF
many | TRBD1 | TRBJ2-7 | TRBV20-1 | TGCAGCGTATCGACCGGGACAGGGTCCGACGAGCAGTACTTC | CSVSTGTGSDEQYF
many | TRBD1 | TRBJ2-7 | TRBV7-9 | TGTGCCAGCAGCTCGGGGACAGGCTCCCTCGAGCAGTACTTC | CASSSGTGSLEQYF
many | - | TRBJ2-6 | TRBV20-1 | TGCAGTGCTAGCCCTACAGGGAAAGCTGGGGCCAACGTCCTGACTTTC | CSASPTGKAGANVLTF
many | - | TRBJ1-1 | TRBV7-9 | TGTGCCAGCAGCTTGGCGGGGGCCACCACTGAAGCTTTCTTT | CASSLAGATTEAFF
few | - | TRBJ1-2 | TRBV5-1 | TGCGCCAGCAGTTCAGGAAGCCAATATGGCTACACCTTC | CASSSGSQYGYTF
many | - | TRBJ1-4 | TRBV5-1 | TGCGCCAGCAGCTTGTTACAGGGAAATGAAAAACTGTTTTTT | CASSLLQGNEKLFF
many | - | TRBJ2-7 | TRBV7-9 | TGTGCCAGCAGTTACGGACAGCCGTCCTACGAGCAGTACTTC | CASSYGQPSYEQYF
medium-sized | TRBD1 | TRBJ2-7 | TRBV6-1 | TGTGCCAGCAGCCCGACAGGGGAAGCCTACGAGCAGTACTTC | CASSPTGEAYEQYF
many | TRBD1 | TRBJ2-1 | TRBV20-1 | TGCAGTGCTGAAGGACAGGGGGTTGTCAATGAGCAGTTCTTC | CSAEGQGVVNEQFF